The clone carrying this T cell receptor (beta chain) was seen once. What it binds is unknown. Healthy Caucasians, and only they, were the donors. The CDR3 runs to 15 residues. The germline V gene encodes CDR1 MNHEY and CDR2 SVGEGT. J gave up 8 bases and V 8 bases, and 8 bases lay outside the gene matches. Using its own MiXCR run on the 5' RACE reads, TCRdb lists one record per CDR3 protein. The table includes 1.5 million to 2 million distinct CDR3 sequences, under 35% detected once. The sample originates from a study of identical twins. Study results and caveats: Twins shared beta out-of-frame sequences in excess, but this excess was weaker. Out-of-frame alpha sequences shared between twins exhibited an excess of low generation probability.

This clonotype originated in a newborn girl in good health. The V and J genes are TRBV6-2 or TRBV6-3 and TRBJ2-1; 14 bases agree with TRBD2. Sequencing was carried out using cord blood. CDR3 sequence (DNA): TGTGCCAGCCGTAGGACTAGCGGGGGGATCTATGAGCAGTTCTTC. It is translated as CASRRTSGGIYEQFF.